This T cell receptor beta chain stems from a study of human T cells and chemical hapten exposure (dated by TCRdb to the early 2020s). Some background on the complete study: For sensitization, 2% DPC in acetone was applied to an approximately 2 cm by approximately 2 cm area of upper inner arm skin. Patients additionally received weekly therapeutic DPC doses to the scalp throughout the roughly 26-week study period. Patch testing on the upper back used Finn chambers containing 0.01% DPC, with scoring done after 6 days according to International Contact Dermatitis Research Group standards. The mostly female patient cohort included alopecia areata with under or over 50% scalp involvement, alopecia totalis and alopecia universalis. Libraries were pooled for sequencing, and per-sample TCR yields varied mainly because of small differences in library volumes within the pool. In alopecia patients, the study followed how the peripheral blood TCR repertoire changed in vivo over primary and secondary sensitization to diphenylcyclopropenone (DPC), a hapten. Blood was sampled from patients pre-sensitization (week 0) and at 2, 6 and about 24 weeks after DPC sensitization. For TCR sequencing, blood came from some 31 alopecia patients at anywhere from one to four time points (pre-sensitization, 2, 6 and 24 weeks). Each blood RNA sample was used to sequence both TCR alpha and TCR beta chains.

Cut back by 3 bases and 4 bases, the V and J ends lie 7 bases apart. The germline V gene provides CDR1 LGHNA and CDR2 YNFKEQ. Measured from the cysteine to the phenylalanine, the CDR3 is 12 residues long. The sequence is cut down to CDR3 DNA, 36 bases in frame from base 1. Libraries came from RACE. The sample was run on a NextSeq 500. During library preparation, unique molecular identifiers were attached to individual cDNA molecules so that TCRs could be counted in a quantitative, reproducible way. For the original study's pipeline: Samples had a median of about 96,000 TCRs, with a range from roughly 23,224 to 750,000. The Decombinator software suite was used to annotate V, J and CDR3 in the TCR reads. Every sample was subsampled to the same number of TCRs (28,000) for the PS versus PT1 abundance plots. Expanded TCRs were defined as absent before sensitization and observed at least eight times at the 2-week time point. TCRdb trimmed the raw reads at Q25, called clones with MiXCR and kept productive beta chains. When rows share a CDR3 protein, they turn into one entry using the most common DNA and genes. In this record, the V and J calls reflect TCRdb's handling and not the investigators' own analysis. The sample includes approximately 46,000 distinct CDR3 sequences, with 9.6% observed a single time. The ten largest clones take up more than 13% of the sample.

This clonotype was observed a few times. There is no known antigen for this receptor. No base quality values were provided; no much bigger clone lies one nucleotide off. The full study reports these points: After repeated subsampling, changes were observed in the strength of the expansion versus patch-test correlation and in the threshold at which the correlation became significant. Patch test score correlated positively with the number of PT1 expanded TCRs, reaching significance at thresholds 8, 16 and 32 but not at 4. Alopecia, a presumed autoimmune disease, was present in all patients, so the immune response of the patients might differ from that of healthy individuals. The number of TCRs above 1 in 1000 frequency did not change with DPC sensitization; there was no evidence of global repertoire structure alterations. Expanded TCRs formed significantly more large CDR3 similarity clusters than pre-sensitization or healthy control sets, consistent with antigen-driven responses.

This specimen's time point label, interpreted: patch test 2, 6 weeks after DPC sensitization. In light of the paper, this sample's treatment or condition label describes: therapeutic diphenylcyclopropenone sensitization with weekly scalp DPC. Total RNA was extracted from unfractionated whole blood that had been collected in Tempus Blood RNA tubes. At each patch-test visit, blood was drawn before the patch test was applied. Eligible patients were aged 18 to 70, diagnosed with alopecia, deemed suitable for DPC therapy, and excluded if pregnant. The sequences come from whole blood, collected in connection with sensitization to the hapten diphenylcyclopropenone (DPC). The chain employs TRBV4-2 and TRBJ2-7; the D gene cannot be named for sure. This TCR derives from a woman under 40 with alopecia areata. Some clones in this sample may be carry-over from other donors' samples. The bases read TGTGCCAGCAGCCAGGGTCGTTACGAGCAGTACTTC. The encoded protein is CASSQGRYEQYF.